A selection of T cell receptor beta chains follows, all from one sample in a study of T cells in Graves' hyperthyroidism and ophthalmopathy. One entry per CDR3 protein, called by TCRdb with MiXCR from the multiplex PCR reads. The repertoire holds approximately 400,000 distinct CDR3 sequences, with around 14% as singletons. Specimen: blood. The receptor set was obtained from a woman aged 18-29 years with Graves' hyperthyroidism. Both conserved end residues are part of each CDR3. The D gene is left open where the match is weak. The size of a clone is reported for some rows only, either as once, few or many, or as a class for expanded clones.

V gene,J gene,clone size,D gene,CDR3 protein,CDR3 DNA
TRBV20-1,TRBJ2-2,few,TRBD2,CSAPRGTNTGELFF,TGCAGTGCGCCGCGGGGGACCAACACCGGGGAGCTGTTTTTT
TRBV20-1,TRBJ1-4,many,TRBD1,CSAPGTANEKLFF,TGCAGTGCCCCCGGGACAGCTAATGAAAAACTGTTTTTT
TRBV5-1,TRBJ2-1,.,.,CATSKTDPAYNEQFF,TGCGCCACCTCAAAAACAGACCCTGCCTACAATGAGCAGTTCTTC
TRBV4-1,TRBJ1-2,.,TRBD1,CASSQTGTGVGVDGYTF,TGCGCCAGCAGCCAAACCGGGACAGGGGTTGGAGTTGATGGCTACACCTTC
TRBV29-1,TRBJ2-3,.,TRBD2,CSVDTSGRGGTDTQYF,TGCAGCGTGGATACTAGCGGGAGGGGCGGCACAGATACGCAGTATTTT
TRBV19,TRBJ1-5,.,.,CASSIATSSNQPQHF,TGTGCCAGTAGTATAGCCACATCGAGCAATCAGCCCCAGCATTTT
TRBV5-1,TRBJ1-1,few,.,CASSLEAGITNTEAFF,TGCGCCAGCAGCTTGGAGGCAGGTATCACGAACACTGAAGCTTTCTTT
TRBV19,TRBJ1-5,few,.,CASSPEVGRNQPQHF,TGTGCCAGTAGCCCCGAGGTGGGCCGCAATCAGCCCCAGCATTTT
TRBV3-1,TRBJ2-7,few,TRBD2,CASSQDWLAGGLYEQYF,TGTGCCAGCAGCCAAGATTGGCTAGCGGGGGGCCTGTACGAGCAGTACTTC
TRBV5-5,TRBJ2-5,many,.,CASTMNLETQYF,TGTGCCAGCACCATGAACTTGGAGACCCAGTACTTC
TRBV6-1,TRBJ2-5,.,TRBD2,CASSARPGLADTYQETQYF,TGTGCCAGCAGTGCGCGCCCGGGACTAGCCGACACATACCAAGAGACCCAGTACTTC
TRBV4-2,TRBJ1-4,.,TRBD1,CASSHGQGAGEKLFF,TGTGCCAGCAGCCATGGACAGGGGGCCGGCGAAAAACTGTTTTTT
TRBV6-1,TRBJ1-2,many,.,CASSRQATNYGYTF,TGTGCCAGCAGTCGACAGGCAACTAACTATGGCTACACCTTC
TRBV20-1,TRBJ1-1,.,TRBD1,CSARVGTGETEAFF,TGCAGTGCTAGAGTTGGGACAGGGGAGACTGAAGCTTTCTTT
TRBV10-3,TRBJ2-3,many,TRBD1,CAIRAGQGRTDTQYF,TGTGCCATCCGAGCCGGACAGGGGAGGACAGATACGCAGTATTTT
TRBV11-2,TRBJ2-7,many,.,CASSLVARPYEQYF,TGTGCCAGCAGCTTAGTGGCCAGGCCATACGAGCAGTACTTC
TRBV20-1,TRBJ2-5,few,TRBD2,CSARERAGEETQYF,TGCAGTGCTAGAGAGCGAGCGGGAGAAGAGACCCAGTACTTC
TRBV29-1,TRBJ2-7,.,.,CSVKDVLDEQYF,TGCAGCGTCAAGGACGTTCTCGACGAGCAGTACTTC
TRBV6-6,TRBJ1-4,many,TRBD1,CASSYVDRAGEKLFF,TGTGCCAGCAGTTACGTGGACAGGGCTGGAGAAAAACTGTTTTTT
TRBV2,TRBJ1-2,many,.,CASSETGVPGFHYGYTF,TGTGCCAGCAGTGAAACCGGTGTGCCAGGGTTTCACTATGGCTACACCTTC
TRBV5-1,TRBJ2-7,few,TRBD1,CASSQGQQKQYF,TGCGCCAGCAGCCAGGGACAGCAGAAGCAGTACTTC
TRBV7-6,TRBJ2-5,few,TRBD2,CASSLVRAGGGETQYF,TGTGCCAGCAGCTTAGTTCGAGCGGGAGGCGGTGAGACCCAGTACTTC
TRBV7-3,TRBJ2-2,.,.,CASSLGGYYTGELFF,TGTGCCAGCAGCTTAGGGGGTTACTACACCGGGGAGCTGTTTTTT
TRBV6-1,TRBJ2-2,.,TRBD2,CASSEQREGPTGELFF,TGTGCCAGCAGTGAGCAGCGGGAGGGCCCCACCGGGGAGCTGTTTTTT
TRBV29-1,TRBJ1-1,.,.,CSVAEGRRSTEAFF,TGCAGCGTGGCTGAAGGACGACGAAGCACTGAAGCTTTCTTT
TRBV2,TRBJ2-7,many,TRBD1,CASSERGQGSYEQYF,TGTGCCAGCAGTGAAAGGGGACAGGGGTCTTACGAGCAGTACTTC
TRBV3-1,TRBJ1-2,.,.,CASSQKGFPFGYTF,TGTGCCAGCAGCCAAAAGGGATTCCCCTTTGGCTACACCTTC
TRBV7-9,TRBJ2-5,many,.,CASSPPRDQETQYF,TGTGCCAGCAGCCCTCCGAGGGATCAAGAGACCCAGTACTTC
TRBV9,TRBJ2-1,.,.,CASSQFQDVNEQFF,TGTGCCAGCAGCCAGTTTCAGGACGTCAATGAGCAGTTCTTC
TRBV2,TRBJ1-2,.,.,CASSLRFYGYTF,TGTGCCAGCAGTCTCAGGTTCTATGGCTACACCTTC
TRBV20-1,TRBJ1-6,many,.,CSARVRAPGTTYNSPLHF,TGCAGTGCTAGGGTTCGGGCACCCGGGACAACCTATAATTCACCCCTCCACTTT
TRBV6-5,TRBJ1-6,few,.,CASSYGSPLHF,TGTGCCAGCAGTTACGGTTCACCCCTCCACTTT
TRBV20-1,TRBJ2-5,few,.,CSAMVLQETQYF,TGCAGTGCCATGGTCCTGCAAGAGACCCAGTACTTC
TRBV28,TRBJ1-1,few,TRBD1,CASSPRQGGEVAFF,TGTGCCAGCAGTCCGAGACAGGGGGGGGAGGTAGCTTTCTTT
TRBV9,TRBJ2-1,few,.,CASSTLTRSSYNEQFF,TGTGCCAGCAGCACCTTGACTAGGAGCTCCTACAATGAGCAGTTCTTC
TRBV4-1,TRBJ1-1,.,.,CASSLRTLMNTEAFF,TGCGCCAGCAGCTTGCGGACTTTAATGAACACTGAAGCTTTCTTT
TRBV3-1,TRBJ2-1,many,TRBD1,CASSQRRTGANEQFF,TGTGCCAGCAGCCAGCGCAGGACAGGGGCCAATGAGCAGTTCTTC
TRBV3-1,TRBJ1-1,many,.,CASSNSPTEAFF,TGTGCCAGCAGCAACTCCCCTACTGAAGCTTTCTTT
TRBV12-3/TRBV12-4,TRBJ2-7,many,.,CASSQGGNYEQYF,TGTGCCAGCAGTCAGGGAGGAAACTACGAGCAGTACTTC
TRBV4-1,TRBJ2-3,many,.,CASSQVSLDTQYF,TGTGCCAGCAGCCAAGTTAGCTTGGATACGCAGTATTTT
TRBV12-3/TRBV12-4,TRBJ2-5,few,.,CASSFTGQETQYF,TGTGCCAGCAGTTTTACAGGACAAGAGACCCAGTACTTC
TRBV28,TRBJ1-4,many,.,CASSFPGRIKLFF,TGTGCCAGCAGTTTCCCCGGGCGTATAAAACTGTTTTTT
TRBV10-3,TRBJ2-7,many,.,CAIGETGYEQYF,TGTGCCATCGGCGAGACAGGCTACGAGCAGTACTTC
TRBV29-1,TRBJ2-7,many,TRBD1,CSVELRDRQEGEQYF,TGCAGCGTTGAACTCCGGGACAGGCAAGAAGGCGAGCAGTACTTC
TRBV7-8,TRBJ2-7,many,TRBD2,CASSLRTSRYYEQYF,TGTGCCAGCAGCTTGAGGACTAGCCGTTACTACGAGCAGTACTTC
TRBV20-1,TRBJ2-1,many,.,CSAERANPNEQFF,TGCAGTGCTGAGCGGGCGAACCCCAATGAGCAGTTCTTC
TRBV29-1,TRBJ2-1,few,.,CSVTGLSYNEQFF,TGCAGCGTTACCGGCCTTTCCTACAATGAGCAGTTCTTC
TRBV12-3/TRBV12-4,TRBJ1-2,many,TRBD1,CASSFSSGQGFGYTF,TGTGCCAGCAGTTTTAGTTCGGGACAGGGTTTTGGCTACACCTTC
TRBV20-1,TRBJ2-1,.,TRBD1,CSARRGTGDNEQFF,TGCAGTGCTAGAAGGGGGACAGGTGACAATGAGCAGTTCTTC
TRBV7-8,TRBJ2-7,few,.,CASSLELDSWKYEQYF,TGTGCCAGCAGCTTAGAACTTGACTCATGGAAATACGAGCAGTACTTC
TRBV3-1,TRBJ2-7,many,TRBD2,CASSRTSGGGEQYF,TGTGCCAGCAGCCGGACTAGCGGGGGCGGCGAGCAGTACTTC
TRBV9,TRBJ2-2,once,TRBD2,CASNRLAGGPNTGELFF,TGTGCCAGCAACCGACTAGCGGGAGGGCCGAACACCGGGGAGCTGTTTTTT
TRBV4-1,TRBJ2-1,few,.,CASSQELDRSQFF,TGCGCCAGCAGCCAAGAACTAGACCGTTCTCAGTTCTTC